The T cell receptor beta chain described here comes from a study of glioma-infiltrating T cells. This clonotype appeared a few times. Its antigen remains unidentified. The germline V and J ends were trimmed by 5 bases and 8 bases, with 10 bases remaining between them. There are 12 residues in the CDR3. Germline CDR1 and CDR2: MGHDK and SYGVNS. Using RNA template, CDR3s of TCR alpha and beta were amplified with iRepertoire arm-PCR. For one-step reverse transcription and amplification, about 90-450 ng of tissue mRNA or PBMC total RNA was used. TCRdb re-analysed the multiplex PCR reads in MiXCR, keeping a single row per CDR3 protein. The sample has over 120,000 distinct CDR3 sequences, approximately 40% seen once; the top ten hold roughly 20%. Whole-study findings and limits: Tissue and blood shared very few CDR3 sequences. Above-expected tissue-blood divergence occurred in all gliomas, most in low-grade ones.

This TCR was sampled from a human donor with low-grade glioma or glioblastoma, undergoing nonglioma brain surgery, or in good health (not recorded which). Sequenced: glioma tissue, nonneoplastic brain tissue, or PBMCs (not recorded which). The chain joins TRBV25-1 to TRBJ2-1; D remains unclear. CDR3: CASSLSLDEQFF. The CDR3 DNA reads TGTGCCAGCAGTCTCAGCTTGGATGAGCAGTTCTTC.